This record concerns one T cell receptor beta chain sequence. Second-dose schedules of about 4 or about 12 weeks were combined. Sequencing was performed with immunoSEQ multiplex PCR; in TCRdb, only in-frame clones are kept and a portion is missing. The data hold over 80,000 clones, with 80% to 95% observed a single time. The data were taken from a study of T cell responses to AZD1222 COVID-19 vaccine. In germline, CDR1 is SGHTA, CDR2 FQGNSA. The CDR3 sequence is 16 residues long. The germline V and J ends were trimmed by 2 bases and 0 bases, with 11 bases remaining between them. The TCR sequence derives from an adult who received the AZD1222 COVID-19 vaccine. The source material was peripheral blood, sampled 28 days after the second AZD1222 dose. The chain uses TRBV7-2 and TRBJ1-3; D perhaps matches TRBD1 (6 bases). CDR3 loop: CASSLIDRNSGNTIYF. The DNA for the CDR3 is TGTGCCAGCAGCTTAATCGACAGGAACTCTGGAAACACCATATATTTT.